Presented here are 21 T cell receptor beta chains from one specimen sequenced in a study of human T cells and chemical hapten exposure. One entry per CDR3 protein, called by TCRdb with MiXCR from the RACE reads. The table shows some 330,000 distinct CDR3 sequences, with about 5% occurring only once. This sample's time point: pre-sensitization, week 0. Treatment indicated: therapeutic diphenylcyclopropenone sensitization with weekly scalp DPC. The sample here was whole blood, taken in connection with sensitization to the hapten diphenylcyclopropenone (DPC). These receptors were taken from a woman between 18 and 30 years old with alopecia areata. Some clones in this sample may be carry-over from other donors' samples.

This clonotype was recorded a few times. CDR3 in amino acids: CSASALAGGSYEQYF. CDR3 nucleotides: TGCAGTGCTAGTGCCCTGGCGGGGGGATCCTACGAGCAGTACTTC. This chain links TRBV20-1 with TRBJ2-7, with 8 bases aligning to TRBD2. V was clipped by 3 bases and J by 1 base; unmatched bases: 8. Germline assignment: CDR1 DFQATT and CDR2 SNEGSKA (reference sequence). The CDR3 consists of 15 residues.

This chain uses TRBV6-6 with TRBJ2-1; no definite D call. Trimming removed 1 base at V and 5 bases at J, with 15 bases between. The CDR3 extends over 16 amino acids. The germline gives CDR1 MNHNY, CDR2 SVGAGI (reference sequence). CDR3 amino acids: CASSYFHRPPDNEQFF. The CDR3 bases are TGTGCCAGCAGTTACTTCCACCGGCCTCCGGACAATGAGCAGTTCTTC.

This clonotype was detected ten times or more. The chain links TRBV9 to TRBJ2-1, with D possibly being TRBD1 (5 bases). Germline loops: CDR1 SGDLS, CDR2 YYNGEE. Trimming shortened V by 9 bases and J by 5 bases, and 15 bases separated the two germline ends. This CDR3 has 13 amino acids. DNA for the CDR3: TGTGCCACCGCAGGGCAGCTAGACAATGAGCAGTTCTTC. Residues: CATAGQLDNEQFF.

This clonotype was found many times. This chain joins TRBV27 and TRBJ1-4; 8 bases fit TRBD1. The CDR3 contains 16 residues. Germline CDR1 reads MNHEY; CDR2 reads SMNVEV (reference sequence). Germline trimming cut 5 bases from V and 3 bases from J; bases unmatched to any gene: 8. CDR3 sequence reads: CASSLRRGPANEKLFF. CDR3 nucleotides: TGTGCCAGCAGTCTCCGCAGGGGGCCGGCTAATGAAAAACTGTTTTTT. The entire variable domain, with the rest obtained from reference TRBV27 and TRBJ1-4, is as follows: EAQVTQNPRYLITVTGKKLTVTCSQNMNHEYMSWYRQDPGLGLRQIYYSMNVEVTDKGDVPEGYKVSRKEKRNFPLILESPSPNQTSLYFCASSLRRGPANEKLFFGSGTQLSVL.

This clonotype was detected a few times. The chain combines TRBV20-1 with TRBJ2-3, with a tentative D call TRBD1 (5 bases). The CDR3 consists of 13 residues. The germline V and J ends were trimmed by 6 bases and 4 bases, with 14 bases remaining between them. Germline CDR1 and CDR2: DFQATT and SNEGSKA (reference sequence). DNA for the CDR3: TGCAGTGCCAGGGCGAACGAAGCAGATACGCAGTATTTT. Its protein is CSARANEADTQYF.

This clonotype was picked up many times. The DNA of the CDR3 is TGTGCCAGCAGCTTAGCTGGAGGGCACACCGGGGAGCTGTTTTTT. Translated, it gives CASSLAGGHTGELFF. The chain combines TRBV7-2 with TRBJ2-2; D perhaps matches TRBD2 (6 bases). CDR3 length: 15 residues. Trimming shortened V by 0 bases and J by 3 bases, and 8 bases separated the two germline ends. CDR1 is SGHTA and CDR2 is FQGNSA in the germline V gene.

This clonotype came up a few times. The chain recombines TRBV12-2 with TRBJ1-2; the DNA was not compared with TRBD1, the D call given in the table. TRBV12-2 counts as a pseudogene. The CDR3 consists of 16 residues. For the CDR3, the DNA is TGTGCAAGTCGCTCCCTCGGGGGGGCATGTCTCGATGGCTACACCTTC. It yields the protein CASRSLGGACLDGYTF.

This clonotype was detected ten times or more. V gene TRBV5-6 combines with J gene TRBJ1-1; TRBD1 matches 9 bases. This CDR3 has 15 residues. J was trimmed by 3 bases and V by 4 bases; bases with no gene match: 7. Germline CDR1 is SGHDT and CDR2 is YYEEEE. The CDR3, as DNA: TGTGCCAGCAGCCCGTGGACAGGGGTTGACACTGAAGCTTTCTTT. It specifies CASSPWTGVDTEAFF.

The chain couples TRBV20-1 to TRBJ1-2, with D unresolved. CDR1 is DFQATT, CDR2 SNEGSKA, per germline (reference sequence). This CDR3 contains 14 residues. Trimming removed 0 bases from V and 6 bases from J, with 14 bases in between. The CDR3 loop reads CSARDKALYDGYTF. In DNA form, the CDR3 reads TGCAGTGCTAGAGACAAGGCCTTATACGATGGCTACACCTTC.

This clonotype appeared a few times. This chain uses TRBV6-5 with TRBJ1-2, with D hard to call. This CDR3 is 13 amino acids long. With 4 bases removed from V and 4 bases from J, the gap between germline ends came to 10 bases. Germline V gene sequence: CDR1 MNHEY, CDR2 SVGAGI. CDR3 sequence: CASSSTDLYGYTF. The CDR3 DNA sequence: TGTGCCAGCAGTTCCACAGATCTCTATGGCTACACCTTC.

This clonotype was found many times. The J gene is TRBJ2-5, the V gene TRBV12-3 or TRBV12-4; tentative D call: TRBD2 (5 bases). The CDR3 covers 13 residues. V gave up 3 bases and J gave up 5 bases, with 10 bases separating them. The CDR3 spells CASSFRGSETQYF. In nucleotides, the CDR3 is TGTGCCAGCAGTTTTCGGGGTTCGGAGACCCAGTACTTC.

Ten or more counts support this clonotype. The chain has TRBV24-1 and TRBJ1-1; TRBD1 is a possible D gene (5 bases). The CDR3 is 16 residues long. Trimming left V 4 bases short and J 6 bases short, with 20 bases between. The germline CDR1 and CDR2 sequences are KGHDR and SFDVKD. The CDR3 nucleotides are TGTGCCACCAGTGAAGGTGGGACCACCAAAGCGGCTGAAGCTTTCTTT. Translated, it gives CATSEGGTTKAAEAFF.

This clonotype was found many times. The rearrangement joins TRBV5-1 to TRBJ2-7; D is possibly TRBD1 or TRBD2 (5 bases each). Germline CDR1 is SGHRS and CDR2 is YFSETQ. Trimming pared 0 bases from V and 2 bases from J, leaving 9 bases between. This CDR3 contains 14 residues. CDR3 sequence reads: CASSLGGVAYEQYF. CDR3 bases: TGCGCCAGCAGCTTGGGAGGGGTGGCCTACGAGCAGTACTTC.

This clonotype appeared many times. This rearrangement joins TRBV7-9 to TRBJ1-2; D may be TRBD1 (6 bases). Trimming cost V 4 bases and J 2 bases, with 14 bases left between them. The CDR3 has 15 residues. Germline CDR1 and CDR2: SEHNR and FQNEAQ (reference sequence). In DNA form, the CDR3 reads TGTGCCAGCAGCTATACAGGGCGTCAGAACTATGGCTACACCTTC. Translation gives CASSYTGRQNYGYTF.

There are many counts of this clonotype. This chain uses TRBV6-2 or TRBV6-3 with TRBJ2-5, with D possibly matching TRBD1 (6 bases). Germline V lookup: CDR1 MNHEY, CDR2 SVGEGT. This CDR3 contains 13 residues. V lost 5 bases, J lost 1 base, and 8 bases lay in between. The CDR3 DNA reads TGTGCCAGCAGTGGACAGAGCCAAGAGACCCAGTACTTC. Translation: CASSGQSQETQYF.

This clonotype was found many times. The chain joins TRBV9 to TRBJ1-1, with a weak D call TRBD1 (5 bases). In germline, CDR1 is SGDLS, CDR2 YYNGEE. The CDR3 length is 13 residues. The V end lost 4 bases, the J end lost 3 bases, and 10 bases lay between the germline ends. The CDR3 here is CASSPRVDTEAFF. The CDR3 DNA reads as TGTGCCAGCAGCCCCAGGGTTGACACTGAAGCTTTCTTT.

This clonotype was detected a few times. The chain links TRBV7-9 to TRBJ2-7, with 11 bases lining up with TRBD2. Germline V CDR1 and CDR2: SEHNR, FQNEAQ (reference sequence). There are 14 residues in the CDR3. V trimming: 5 bases; J trimming: 3 bases; junction bases outside the gene matches: 3. CDR3 sequence: CASSSSGGVYEQYF. DNA for the CDR3: TGTGCCAGCAGCAGTAGCGGGGGGGTCTACGAGCAGTACTTC.

This clonotype was recorded at least ten times. The rearrangement uses TRBV20-1 and TRBJ1-2; no clear D. The ends were cut back, 0 bases at V and 8 bases at J, with 13 bases in the middle. CDR3 length: 13 residues. CDR1 and CDR2 (germline): DFQATT, SNEGSKA (reference sequence). The CDR3 DNA follows: TGCAGTGCTAGAGATCGCGGCAGGCCGGGCTACACCTTC. Translated: CSARDRGRPGYTF.

This clonotype was detected a few times. J is TRBJ1-4 and V is TRBV7-9, with a weak D call TRBD1 (5 bases). The CDR3 contains 17 residues. Per the germline V gene, CDR1 is SEHNR and CDR2 is FQNEAQ (reference sequence). V was clipped by 0 bases and J by 1 base, with 12 bases between them. In DNA form, the CDR3 reads TGTGCCAGCAGCTTAGCCCCAGGGAGGGAAACTAATGAAAAACTGTTTTTT. Its protein product is CASSLAPGRETNEKLFF.

This clonotype was seen only a few times. V is TRBV4-3 and J is TRBJ2-1; D may be TRBD2 (5 bases). With 0 bases removed from V and 8 bases from J, the gap between germline ends came to 20 bases. This CDR3 has 17 residues. CDR1 is LGHNA and CDR2 is YSLEER in the germline V gene. CDR3 DNA: TGCGCCAGCAGCCAAGACCGTCGCTCTAGCCGGAGCCATGAGCAGTTCTTC. Its translation is CASSQDRRSSRSHEQFF.

This clonotype was seen more than once but under ten times. The chain is built from TRBV2 and TRBJ1-1; TRBD1 is a possible D gene (5 bases). The CDR3 is 15 amino acids. Trimming took 4 bases from V and 5 from J, leaving 17 bases between them. Germline loops: CDR1 SNHLY, CDR2 FYNNEI. CDR3 loop: CASSGTRRGKTEAFF. The CDR3 DNA reads as TGTGCCAGCAGTGGGACCAGGCGGGGGAAGACTGAAGCTTTCTTT.